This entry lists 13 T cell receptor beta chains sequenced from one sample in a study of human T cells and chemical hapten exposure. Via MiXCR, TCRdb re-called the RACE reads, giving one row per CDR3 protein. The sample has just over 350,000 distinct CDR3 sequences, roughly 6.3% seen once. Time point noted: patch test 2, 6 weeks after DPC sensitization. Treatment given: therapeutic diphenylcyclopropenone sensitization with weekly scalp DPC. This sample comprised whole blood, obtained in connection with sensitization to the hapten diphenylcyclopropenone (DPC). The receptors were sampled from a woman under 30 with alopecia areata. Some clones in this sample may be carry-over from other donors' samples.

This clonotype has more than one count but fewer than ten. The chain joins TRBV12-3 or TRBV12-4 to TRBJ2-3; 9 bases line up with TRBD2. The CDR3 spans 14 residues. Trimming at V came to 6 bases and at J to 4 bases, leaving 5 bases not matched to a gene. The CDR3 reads CASSPGGGADTQYF. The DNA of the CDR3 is TGTGCCAGCAGCCCTGGCGGGGGGGCAGATACGCAGTATTTT.

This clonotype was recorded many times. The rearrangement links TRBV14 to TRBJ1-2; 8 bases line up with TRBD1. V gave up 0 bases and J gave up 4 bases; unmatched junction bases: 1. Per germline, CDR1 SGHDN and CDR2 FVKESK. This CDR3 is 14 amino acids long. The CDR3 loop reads CASSQDTGGYGYTF. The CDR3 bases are TGTGCCAGCAGCCAAGATACAGGGGGCTATGGCTACACCTTC.

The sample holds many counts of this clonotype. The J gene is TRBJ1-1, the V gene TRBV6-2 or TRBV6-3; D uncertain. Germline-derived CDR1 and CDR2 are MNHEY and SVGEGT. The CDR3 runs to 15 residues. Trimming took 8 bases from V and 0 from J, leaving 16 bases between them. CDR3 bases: TGTGCCAGCTGCCTTTGGGGTGTCATGAACACTGAAGCTTTCTTT. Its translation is CASCLWGVMNTEAFF.

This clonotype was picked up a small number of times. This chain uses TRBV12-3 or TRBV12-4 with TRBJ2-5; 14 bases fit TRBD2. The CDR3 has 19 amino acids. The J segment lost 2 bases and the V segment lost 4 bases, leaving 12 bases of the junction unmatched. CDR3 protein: CASSSRTSGGPYTQETQYF. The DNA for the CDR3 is TGTGCCAGCAGTTCTAGGACTAGCGGGGGGCCTTACACACAAGAGACCCAGTACTTC.

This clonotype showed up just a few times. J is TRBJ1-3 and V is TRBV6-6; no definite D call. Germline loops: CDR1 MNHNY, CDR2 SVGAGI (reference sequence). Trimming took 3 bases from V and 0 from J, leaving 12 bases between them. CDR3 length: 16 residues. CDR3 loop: CASSYPPTYSGNTIYF. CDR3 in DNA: TGTGCCAGCAGTTATCCCCCTACATACTCTGGAAACACCATATATTTT.

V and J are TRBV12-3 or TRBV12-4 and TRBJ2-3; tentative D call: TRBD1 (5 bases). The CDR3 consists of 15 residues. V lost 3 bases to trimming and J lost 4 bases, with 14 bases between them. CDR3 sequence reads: CASSFPGSVADTQYF. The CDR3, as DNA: TGTGCCAGCAGTTTCCCAGGGTCGGTCGCAGATACGCAGTATTTT.

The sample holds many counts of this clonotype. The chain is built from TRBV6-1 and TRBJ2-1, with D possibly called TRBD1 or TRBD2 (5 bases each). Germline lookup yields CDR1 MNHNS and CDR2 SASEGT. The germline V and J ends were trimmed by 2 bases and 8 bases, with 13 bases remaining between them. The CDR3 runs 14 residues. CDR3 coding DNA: TGTGCCAGCAGTGAACAGGGCCTAGCCGATGAGCAGTTCTTC. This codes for CASSEQGLADEQFF.

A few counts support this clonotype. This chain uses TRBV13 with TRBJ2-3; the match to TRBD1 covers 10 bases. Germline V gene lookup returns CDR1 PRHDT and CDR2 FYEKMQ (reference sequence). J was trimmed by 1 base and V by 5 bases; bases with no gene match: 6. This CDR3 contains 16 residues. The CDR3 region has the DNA TGTGCCAGCAGCGTACGGGGGACAGGGGGCACAGATACGCAGTATTTT. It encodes CASSVRGTGGTDTQYF.

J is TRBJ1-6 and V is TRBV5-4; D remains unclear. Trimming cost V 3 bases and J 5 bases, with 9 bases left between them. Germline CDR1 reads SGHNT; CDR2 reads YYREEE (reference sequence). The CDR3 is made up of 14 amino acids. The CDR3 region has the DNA TGTGCCAGCAGCTCGAGGCGAGATAATTCACCCCTCCACTTT. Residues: CASSSRRDNSPLHF.

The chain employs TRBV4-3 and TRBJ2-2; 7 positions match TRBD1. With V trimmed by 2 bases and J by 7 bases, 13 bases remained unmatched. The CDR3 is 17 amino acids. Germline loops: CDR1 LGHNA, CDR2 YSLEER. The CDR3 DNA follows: TGCGCCAGCAGCCAAATTGCGACAGGGACGTGGAACGGGGAGCTGTTTTTT. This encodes CASSQIATGTWNGELFF.

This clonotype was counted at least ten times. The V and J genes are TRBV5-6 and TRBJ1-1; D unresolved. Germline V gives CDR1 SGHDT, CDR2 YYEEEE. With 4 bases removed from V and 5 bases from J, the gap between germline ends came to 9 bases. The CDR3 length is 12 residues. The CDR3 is CASSRHFTEAFF. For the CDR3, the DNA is TGTGCCAGCAGCAGACACTTTACTGAAGCTTTCTTT.

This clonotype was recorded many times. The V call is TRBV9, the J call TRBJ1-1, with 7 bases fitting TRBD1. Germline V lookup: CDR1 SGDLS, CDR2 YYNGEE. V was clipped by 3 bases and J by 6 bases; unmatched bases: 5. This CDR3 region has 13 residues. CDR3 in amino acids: CASSATGLAEAFF. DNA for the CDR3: TGTGCCAGCAGCGCGACAGGGCTCGCTGAAGCTTTCTTT.

Here the CDR3 DNA reads TGTGCCAGCAGCCCTTTAGCCGGAAGCTCCTACAATGAGCAGTTCTTC. Residues: CASSPLAGSSYNEQFF. This sequence joins TRBV7-2 and TRBJ2-1; D call uncertain. Deletions cut 5 bases from V and 0 bases from J, with 14 bases between. CDR3 size: 16 residues. Per germline, CDR1 SGHTA and CDR2 FQGNSA. Looking up the rest from reference TRBV7-2 and TRBJ2-1 gives the full variable domain: GAGVSQSPSNKVTEKGKDVELRCDPISGHTALYWYRQSLGQGLEFLIYFQGNSAPDKSGLPSDRFSAERTGGSVSTLTIQRTQQEDSAVYLCASSPLAGSSYNEQFFGPGTRLTVL.